This TCR beta chain was documented in a study of T cell responses to AZD1222 COVID-19 vaccine. Study-wide results and limits: The donor cohort was predominantly white British with a female majority, and clonal diversity may have been underestimated. Nearly half of spike-specific TCRs reportedly target unmutated variant regions.

Assay: immunoSEQ multiplex PCR; the TCRdb copy retains only in-frame clones and omits some. The profile shows about 120,000 clones, 80% to 90% of them singletons. Comment on this clone: Antigen unknown.

CDR3 length: 14 amino acids. The V segment lost 6 bases and the J segment 3 bases; nucleotides outside the gene matches: 2. Germline values: CDR1 MNHEY, CDR2 SVGAGI. The rearrangement links TRBV6-5 to TRBJ1-6; 7 bases agree with TRBD1. This TCR was sampled from an adult in good health. Sequenced here: peripheral blood, sampled on day 0 of AZD1222 vaccination. The CDR3 coding sequence is TGTGCCAGCAGGTCAGGGGGCTATAATTCACCCCTCCACTTT. Amino acid sequence: CASRSGGYNSPLHF.